This T cell receptor beta chain was identified during a study of CD8 T cells in Susac syndrome. RNA, at about 0.45 to 1 ug, was reverse transcribed with random hexamers. TCRdb passed the immunoSEQ multiplex PCR reads through MiXCR, listing each CDR3 protein once. The sample includes more than 120,000 distinct CDR3 sequences, less than 95% of them seen just once. V trimming: 4 bases; J trimming: 5 bases; junction bases outside the gene matches: 4. The CDR3 has 14 residues. The chain has TRBV12-3 or TRBV12-4 and TRBJ2-4; 8 bases match TRBD2. Specimen: CD4+ T cells from PBMCs. This clonotype was obtained from a human donor in good health. CDR3 region: CASSSSGRENIQYF. The DNA for the CDR3 is TGTGCCAGCAGTTCCTCCGGGAGGGAAAACATTCAGTACTTC.